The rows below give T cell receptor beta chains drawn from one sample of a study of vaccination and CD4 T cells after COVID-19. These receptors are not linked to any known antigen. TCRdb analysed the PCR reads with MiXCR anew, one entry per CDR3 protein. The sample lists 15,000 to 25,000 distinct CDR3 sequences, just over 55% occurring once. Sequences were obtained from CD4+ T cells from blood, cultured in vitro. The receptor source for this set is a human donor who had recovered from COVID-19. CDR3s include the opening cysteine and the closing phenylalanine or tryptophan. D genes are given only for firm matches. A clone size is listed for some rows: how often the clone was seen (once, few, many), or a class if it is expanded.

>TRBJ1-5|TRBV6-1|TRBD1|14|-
CASSIGQGNQPQHF
TGTGCCAGCAGTATCGGACAGGGCAATCAGCCCCAGCATTTT
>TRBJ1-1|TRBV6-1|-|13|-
CASRGGLNTEAFF
TGTGCCAGTCGGGGGGGACTGAACACTGAAGCTTTCTTT
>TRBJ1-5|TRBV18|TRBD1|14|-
CASSAQGGNQPQHF
TGTGCCAGCTCAGCCCAGGGGGGCAATCAGCCCCAGCATTTT
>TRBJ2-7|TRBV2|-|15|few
CASSEGGLRNYEQYF
TGTGCCAGCAGTGAAGGCGGACTCCGCAATTACGAGCAGTACTTC
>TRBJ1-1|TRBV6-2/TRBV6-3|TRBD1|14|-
CASSRDRGASEAFF
TGTGCCAGCAGTAGGGACAGGGGGGCCTCTGAAGCTTTCTTT
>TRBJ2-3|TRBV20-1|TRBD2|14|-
CSASGRGSTDTQYF
TGCAGTGCTAGTGGGCGGGGGAGCACAGATACGCAGTATTTT
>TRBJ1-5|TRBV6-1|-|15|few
CASSPPGRSNQPQHF
TGTGCCAGCAGTCCTCCGGGACGCAGCAATCAGCCCCAGCATTTT
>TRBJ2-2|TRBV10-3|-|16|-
CAISEPIPSLDGELFF
TGTGCCATCAGTGAGCCAATCCCTAGCCTCGACGGGGAGCTGTTTTTT
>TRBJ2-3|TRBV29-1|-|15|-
CSVRGLLTSTDTQYF
TGCAGCGTGAGAGGGCTCCTAACTAGCACAGATACGCAGTATTTT
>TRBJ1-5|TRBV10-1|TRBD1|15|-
CASSECGQANQPQHF
TGCGCCAGCAGTGAGTGCGGACAGGCCAATCAGCCCCAGCATTTT
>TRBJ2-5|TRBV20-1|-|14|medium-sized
CSAPLGGHKETQYF
TGCAGTGCCCCCCTGGGGGGGCATAAAGAGACCCAGTACTTC
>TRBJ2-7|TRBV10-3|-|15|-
CAISEPTTAFYEQYF
TGTGCCATCAGTGAGCCGACGACAGCTTTTTACGAGCAGTACTTC
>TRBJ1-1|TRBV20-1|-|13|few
CSARSGTVFHAFF
TGCAGTGCTAGGTCTGGGACGGTGTTTCATGCTTTCTTT
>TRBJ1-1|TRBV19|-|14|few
CASTHWGGGTEAFF
TGTGCCAGTACCCATTGGGGGGGGGGCACTGAAGCTTTCTTT
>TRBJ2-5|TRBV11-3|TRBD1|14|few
CASSLTQGKETQYF
TGTGCCAGCAGCTTGACACAGGGGAAAGAGACCCAGTACTTC
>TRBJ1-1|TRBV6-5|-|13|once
CASSYQINTEAFF
TGTGCCAGCAGTTACCAGATTAACACTGAAGCTTTCTTT
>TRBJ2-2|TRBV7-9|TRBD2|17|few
CASSPLAGGTTTGELFF
TGTGCCAGCAGCCCCCTGGCGGGAGGGACTACGACCGGGGAGCTGTTTTTT
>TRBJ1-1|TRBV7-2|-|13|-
CASSSLVNTEAFF
TGTGCCAGCAGCTCACTGGTGAACACTGAAGCTTTCTTT
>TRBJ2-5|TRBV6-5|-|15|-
CASSYSWRLEETQYF
TGTGCCAGCAGTTACTCGTGGCGACTCGAGGAGACCCAGTACTTC
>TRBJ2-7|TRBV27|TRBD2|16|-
CASSLAPPSGSYEQYF
TGTGCCAGCAGCCTAGCCCCGCCTAGCGGGAGTTACGAGCAGTACTTC
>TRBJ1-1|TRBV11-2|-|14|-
CASSSGPLNTEAFF
TGTGCCAGCAGCTCGGGACCGTTGAACACTGAAGCTTTCTTT
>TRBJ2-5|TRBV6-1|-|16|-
CASNPTRWGGQETQYF
TGTGCCAGCAACCCAACCCGTTGGGGCGGTCAAGAGACCCAGTACTTC
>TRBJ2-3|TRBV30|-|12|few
CAWWRGLDTQYF
TGTGCCTGGTGGAGGGGGCTTGATACGCAGTATTTT
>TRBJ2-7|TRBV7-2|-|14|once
CASSPRWRGYEQYF
TGTGCCAGCAGCCCGCGCTGGCGGGGCTACGAGCAGTACTTC
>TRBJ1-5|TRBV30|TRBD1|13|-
CAWSRGLNQPQHF
TGTGCCTGGAGCAGGGGGCTCAATCAGCCCCAGCATTTT
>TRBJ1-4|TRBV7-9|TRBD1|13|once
CASSVTGGEKLFF
TGTGCCAGCAGCGTGACAGGGGGGGAAAAACTGTTTTTT
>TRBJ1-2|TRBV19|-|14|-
CAGDMTGTYYGYTF
TGTGCCGGGGACATGACAGGTACATACTATGGCTACACCTTC
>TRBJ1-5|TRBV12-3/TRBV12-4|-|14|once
CASTVDGMAQPQHF
TGTGCCAGCACCGTGGACGGTATGGCGCAGCCCCAGCATTTT
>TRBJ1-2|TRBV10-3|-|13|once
CAISEEGSYGYTF
TGTGCCATCAGTGAAGAGGGAAGCTATGGCTACACCTTC
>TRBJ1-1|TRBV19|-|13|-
CASSILAGTEAFF
TGTGCCAGTAGTATCTTGGCGGGCACTGAAGCTTTCTTT
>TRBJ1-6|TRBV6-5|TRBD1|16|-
CASSYRQGAKNSPLHF
TGTGCCAGCAGTTACCGACAGGGGGCGAAGAATTCACCCCTCCACTTT
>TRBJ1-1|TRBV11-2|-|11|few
CASSFNTEAFF
TGTGCCAGCAGCTTTAACACTGAAGCTTTCTTT
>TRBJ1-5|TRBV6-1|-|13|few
CASSEGTNQPQHF
TGTGCCAGCAGTGAGGGAACCAATCAGCCCCAGCATTTT
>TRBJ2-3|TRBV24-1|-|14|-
CATSDARGSDTQYF
TGTGCCACCAGTGATGCCAGGGGCTCAGATACGCAGTATTTT
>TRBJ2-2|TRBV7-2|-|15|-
CAGRKDAGGTGELFF
TGTGCCGGCAGGAAAGACGCTGGGGGGACCGGGGAGCTGTTTTTT
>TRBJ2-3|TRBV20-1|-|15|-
CSAPRSATKGDTQYF
TGCAGTGCCCCCAGGTCGGCGACGAAAGGAGATACGCAGTATTTT
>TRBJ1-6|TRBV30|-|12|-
CAWSVEGSPLHF
TGTGCCTGGAGTGTTGAGGGGTCACCCCTCCACTTT
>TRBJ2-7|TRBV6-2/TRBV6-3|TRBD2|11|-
CASRTSDEQYF
TGTGCCAGCAGAACTAGCGACGAGCAGTACTTC
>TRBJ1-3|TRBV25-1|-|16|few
CASSDPPAGPGNTIYF
TGTGCCAGCAGTGATCCCCCGGCAGGCCCTGGAAACACCATATATTTT
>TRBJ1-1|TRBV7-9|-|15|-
CASSLASKSNTEAFF
TGTGCCAGCAGCTTAGCGAGTAAGTCGAACACTGAAGCTTTCTTT
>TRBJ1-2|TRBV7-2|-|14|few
CASSLALADYGYTF
TGTGCCAGCAGCTTAGCGCTAGCAGACTATGGCTACACCTTC
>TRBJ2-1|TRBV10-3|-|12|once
CAISESGAEQFF
TGTGCCATCAGTGAGTCAGGGGCTGAGCAGTTCTTC